This T cell receptor beta chain was recorded in a study of Graves' ophthalmopathy and Graves' hyperthyroidism. The V gene's germline CDR1 is ENHRY and CDR2 SYGVKD. This CDR3 is built from 17 residues. Hyperthyroidism patients had new diagnoses, durations under 2 months, and ages of 18 to 65. Additional autoimmune diseases, uncontrolled infections, pregnancy or lactation disqualified patients. Amplification from RNA transcripts yielded the TCR beta CDR3 regions. Amplification began with first-round RT-PCR using HTBI primers, then second-round multiplex PCR was performed. TCRdb reprocessed the multiplex PCR reads via MiXCR and lists one record per CDR3 protein. The sample lists around 1,200,000 distinct CDR3 sequences, approximately 35% occurring once. Study results and caveats: With 60% to 71% sensitivity and approximately 73% specificity, the model predicted ophthalmopathy progression.

This clonotype was detected only once. Its antigen is currently unknown. Germline is not matched at one junction end, which may reflect a read error. This TCR was sampled from an adult man with Graves' hyperthyroidism. V is TRBV10-3 and J is TRBJ2-7; 12 bases align to TRBD1. Sequencing was done on a sample of peripheral blood or thyroid tissue (not recorded which). The CDR3 sequence is CAISEWGQGAFSHEQYF. The CDR3 bases are TGTGCCATCAGTGAGTGGGGACAGGGGGCATTCTCCCACGAGCAGTACTTC.